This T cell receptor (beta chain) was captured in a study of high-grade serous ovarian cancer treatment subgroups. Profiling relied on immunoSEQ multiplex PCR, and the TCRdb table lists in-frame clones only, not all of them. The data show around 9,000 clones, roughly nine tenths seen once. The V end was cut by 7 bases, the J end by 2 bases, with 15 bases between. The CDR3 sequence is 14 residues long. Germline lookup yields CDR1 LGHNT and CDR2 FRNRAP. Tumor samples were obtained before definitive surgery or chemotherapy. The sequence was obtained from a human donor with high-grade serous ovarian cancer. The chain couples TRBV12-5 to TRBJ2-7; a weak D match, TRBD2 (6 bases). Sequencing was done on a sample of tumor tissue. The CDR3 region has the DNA TGTGCTAGTGTCCCGACTAGAAAGGCCTACGAGCAGTACTTC. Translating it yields CASVPTRKAYEQYF.